This T cell receptor beta chain was documented in a study of cytomegalovirus exposure and HLA in healthy donors. This clone was seen repeatedly, ten times or more. With 2 bases clipped from V and 7 bases from J, the junction kept 3 bases outside the gene matches. The germline CDR1 and CDR2 sequences are SGHDT and YYEEEE. The CDR3 is 13 amino acids. Profiled with immunoSEQ multiplex PCR; TCRdb holds only in-frame clones, not every one. The sample includes about 260,000 clones, less than 95% seen only once; the top ten take just over 3%. The sequence was collected from a woman aged 25 to 45 in good health and CMV-seronegative. The chain carries TRBV5-6 and TRBJ2-1; 7 bases map to TRBD1. The sequenced sample consisted of PBMCs. The CDR3 DNA is TGTGCCAGCAGCTTCTTACAGGGGAATGAGCAGTTCTTC. Encoded protein: CASSFLQGNEQFF.